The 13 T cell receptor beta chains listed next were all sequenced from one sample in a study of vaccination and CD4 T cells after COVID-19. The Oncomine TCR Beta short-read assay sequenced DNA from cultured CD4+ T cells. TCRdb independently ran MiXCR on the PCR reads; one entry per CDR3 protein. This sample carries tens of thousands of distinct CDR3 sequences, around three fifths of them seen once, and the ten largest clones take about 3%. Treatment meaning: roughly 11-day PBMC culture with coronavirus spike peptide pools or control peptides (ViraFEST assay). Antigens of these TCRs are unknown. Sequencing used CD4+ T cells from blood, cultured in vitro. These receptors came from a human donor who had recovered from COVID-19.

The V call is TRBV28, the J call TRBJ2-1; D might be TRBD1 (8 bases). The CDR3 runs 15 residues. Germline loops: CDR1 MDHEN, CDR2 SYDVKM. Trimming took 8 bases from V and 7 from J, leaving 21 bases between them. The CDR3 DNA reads TGTGCCAGCTCCCCAGGGGGCGGGAGAGGGAATGAGCAGTTCTTC. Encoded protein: CASSPGGGRGNEQFF.

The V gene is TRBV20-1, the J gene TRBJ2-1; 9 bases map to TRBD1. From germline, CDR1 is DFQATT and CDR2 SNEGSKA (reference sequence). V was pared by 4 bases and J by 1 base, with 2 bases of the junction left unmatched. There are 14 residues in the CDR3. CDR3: CSATGTGSYNEQFF. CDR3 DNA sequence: TGCAGTGCTACCGGGACAGGGTCCTACAATGAGCAGTTCTTC.

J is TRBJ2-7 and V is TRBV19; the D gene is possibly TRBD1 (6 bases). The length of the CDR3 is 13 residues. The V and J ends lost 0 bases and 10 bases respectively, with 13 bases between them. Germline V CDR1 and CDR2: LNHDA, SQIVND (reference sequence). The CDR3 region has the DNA TGTGCCAGTAGTATAGATGGAGGCAGGGGCCAGTACTTC. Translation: CASSIDGGRGQYF.

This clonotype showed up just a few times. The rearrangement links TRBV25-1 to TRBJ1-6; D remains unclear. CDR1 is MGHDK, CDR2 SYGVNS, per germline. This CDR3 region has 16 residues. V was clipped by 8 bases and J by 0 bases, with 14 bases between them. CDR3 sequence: CASPGHSSSYNSPLHF. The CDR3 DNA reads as TGTGCCAGCCCCGGGCACAGCAGCTCCTATAATTCACCCCTCCACTTT.

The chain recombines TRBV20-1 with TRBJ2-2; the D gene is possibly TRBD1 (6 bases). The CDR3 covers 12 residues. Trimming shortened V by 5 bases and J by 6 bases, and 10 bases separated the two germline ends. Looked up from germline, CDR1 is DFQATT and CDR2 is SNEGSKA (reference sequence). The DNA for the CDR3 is TGCAGTGCTCGGACAGTGCCCGGGGAGCTGTTTTTT. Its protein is CSARTVPGELFF.

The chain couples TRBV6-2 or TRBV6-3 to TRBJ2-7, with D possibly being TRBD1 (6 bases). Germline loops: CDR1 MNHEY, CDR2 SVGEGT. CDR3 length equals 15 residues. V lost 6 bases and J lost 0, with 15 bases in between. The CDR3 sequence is CASRRGGTSSYEQYF. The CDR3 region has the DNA TGTGCCAGCAGACGAGGGGGTACTAGCTCCTACGAGCAGTACTTC.

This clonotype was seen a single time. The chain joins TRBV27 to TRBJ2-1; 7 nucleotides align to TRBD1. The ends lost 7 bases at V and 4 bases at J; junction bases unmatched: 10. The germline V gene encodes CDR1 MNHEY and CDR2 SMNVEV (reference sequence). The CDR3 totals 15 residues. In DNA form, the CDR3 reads TGTGCCAGCAACCCTGGCCAGACAGGGTACAATGAGCAGTTCTTC. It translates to CASNPGQTGYNEQFF.

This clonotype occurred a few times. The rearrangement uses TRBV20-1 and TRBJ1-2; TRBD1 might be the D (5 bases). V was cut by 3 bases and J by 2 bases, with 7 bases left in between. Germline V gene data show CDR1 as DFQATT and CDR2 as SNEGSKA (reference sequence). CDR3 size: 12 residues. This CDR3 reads CSARGLNYGYTF. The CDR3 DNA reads TGCAGTGCTAGGGGACTGAACTATGGCTACACCTTC.

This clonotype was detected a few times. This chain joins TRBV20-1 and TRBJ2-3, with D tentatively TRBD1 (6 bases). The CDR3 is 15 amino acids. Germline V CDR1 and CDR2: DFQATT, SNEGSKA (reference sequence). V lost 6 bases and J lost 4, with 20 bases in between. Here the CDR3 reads CSAPTGSPGADTQYF. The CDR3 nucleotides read TGCAGTGCCCCCACCGGGTCCCCAGGGGCAGATACGCAGTATTTT.

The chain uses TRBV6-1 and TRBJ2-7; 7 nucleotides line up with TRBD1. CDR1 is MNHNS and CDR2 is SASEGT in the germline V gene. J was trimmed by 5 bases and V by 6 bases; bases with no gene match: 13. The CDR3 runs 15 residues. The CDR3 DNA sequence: TGTGCCAGCAGCCGAAATGAAGACAGGGTCCACGAGCAGTACTTC. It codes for CASSRNEDRVHEQYF.

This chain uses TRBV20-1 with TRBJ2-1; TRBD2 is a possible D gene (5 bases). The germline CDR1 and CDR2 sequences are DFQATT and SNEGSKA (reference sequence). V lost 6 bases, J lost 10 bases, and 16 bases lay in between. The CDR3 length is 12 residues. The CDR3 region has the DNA TGCAGTGCCTTAGCCCGAGGGCGCGAGCAGTTCTTC. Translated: CSALARGREQFF.

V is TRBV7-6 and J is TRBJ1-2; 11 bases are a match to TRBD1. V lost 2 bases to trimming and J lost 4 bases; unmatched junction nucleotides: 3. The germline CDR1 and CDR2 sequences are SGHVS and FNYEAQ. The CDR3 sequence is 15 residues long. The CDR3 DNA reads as TGTGCCAGCAGCTTAACGGGACAGGGGGGCTATGGCTACACCTTC. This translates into CASSLTGQGGYGYTF.

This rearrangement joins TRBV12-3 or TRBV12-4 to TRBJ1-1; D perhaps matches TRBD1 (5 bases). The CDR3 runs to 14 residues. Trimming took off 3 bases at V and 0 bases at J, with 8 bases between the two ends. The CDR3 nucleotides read TGTGCCAGCAGTTTTCGGGGGATGAACACTGAAGCTTTCTTT. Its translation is CASSFRGMNTEAFF.